The rows below give T cell receptor beta chains drawn from one sample of a study of blood T cell repertoires in COVID-19. Some clones are missing from TCRdb's copy, which holds only in-frame ones; the method was immunoSEQ multiplex PCR. In the table there are roughly 170,000 clones, about nine tenths of which are singletons. The sample comprised peripheral blood. Receptors originate from a man in his sixties or seventies with active or convalescent COVID-19. The CDR3 runs from the conserved cysteine through the conserved F or W. The D gene is left open where the match is weak. Size is stated for part of the rows, as once, few or many counts, or as a class when the clone is expanded.

j_gene,d_gene,abundance,v_gene,CDR3aa,CDR3nt
TRBJ1-1,TRBD1,NA,TRBV19,CASSRGQGYTEAFF,TGTGCCAGTAGTAGGGGACAGGGGTACACTGAAGCTTTCTTT
TRBJ1-5,NA,NA,TRBV27,CASSLSAQSNQPQHF,TGTGCCAGCAGTTTATCCGCACAGAGCAATCAGCCCCAGCATTTT
TRBJ2-2,NA,NA,TRBV5-6,CASNYAGTLNTGELFF,TGTGCCAGCAACTATGCCGGGACACTGAACACCGGGGAGCTGTTTTTT
TRBJ1-2,NA,NA,TRBV25-1,CASSDTNSYGYTF,TGTGCCAGCAGTGATACGAACTCCTATGGCTACACCTTC
TRBJ2-7,TRBD1,NA,TRBV4-3,CASSQTTGIHEQYF,TGCGCCAGCAGCCAGACGACAGGGATCCACGAGCAGTACTTC
TRBJ1-2,NA,NA,TRBV6-2/TRBV6-3,CASSSQGANYGYTF,TGTGCCAGCAGTTCACAGGGAGCTAACTATGGCTACACCTTC
TRBJ1-6,NA,once,TRBV18,CASSPPGQGQNNSPLHF,TGTGCCAGCTCACCACCTGGGCAGGGCCAGAATAATTCACCCCTCCACTTT
TRBJ2-7,TRBD1,few,TRBV11-2,CASSRGQGFERGEQYF,TGTGCCAGCAGCAGGGGACAGGGATTCGAGAGAGGCGAGCAGTACTTC
TRBJ2-2,TRBD2,NA,TRBV7-9,CASTRGGLDTGELFF,TGTGCCAGCACTCGGGGGGGGCTGGACACCGGGGAGCTGTTTTTT
TRBJ1-1,TRBD1,NA,TRBV6-4,CASRADRADTEAFF,TGTGCCAGCAGGGCGGACAGGGCGGACACTGAAGCTTTCTTT
TRBJ2-5,TRBD2,NA,TRBV18,CASSPRGLAGNQETQYF,TGTGCCAGCTCACCACGGGGGCTAGCGGGCAACCAAGAGACCCAGTACTTC
TRBJ1-6,NA,few,TRBV12-3/TRBV12-4,CASSSPRSPLHF,TGTGCCAGCAGTAGCCCTCGATCACCCCTCCACTTT
TRBJ1-2,NA,once,TRBV5-4,CASSLLQNYGYTF,TGTGCCAGCAGCTTGTTGCAGAACTATGGCTACACCTTC
TRBJ2-7,NA,NA,TRBV6-1,CASSEQAYEQYF,TGTGCCAGCAGTGAACAAGCGTACGAGCAGTACTTC
TRBJ1-4,NA,many,TRBV5-1,CASNPDSNNEKLFF,TGCGCCAGCAACCCGGACAGTAACAATGAAAAACTGTTTTTT
TRBJ2-7,TRBD1,NA,TRBV4-3,CASSHTNRGKSSYEQYF,TGCGCCAGCAGCCATACGAACAGGGGGAAGAGCTCCTACGAGCAGTACTTC
TRBJ2-1,TRBD2,once,TRBV6-5,CASSYTREYYNEQFF,TGTGCCAGCAGTTACACGCGGGAGTACTACAATGAGCAGTTCTTC
TRBJ1-2,NA,NA,TRBV18,CASSPTISDYGYTF,TGTGCCAGCTCACCAACCATCAGTGACTATGGCTACACCTTC
TRBJ2-5,TRBD2,few,TRBV9,CASSGGRAGTLQETQYF,TGTGCCAGCAGCGGGGGGAGGGCAGGGACCCTCCAAGAGACCCAGTACTTC
TRBJ2-1,NA,NA,TRBV18,CASSPTGSRVTYNEQFF,TGTGCCAGCTCACCAACTGGGTCCAGGGTTACCTACAATGAGCAGTTCTTC
TRBJ2-2,NA,NA,TRBV7-8,CASSLAARGNTGELFF,TGTGCCAGCAGCTTAGCGGCGCGGGGAAACACCGGGGAGCTGTTTTTT
TRBJ1-2,NA,NA,TRBV4-3,CASSQDGTYYGYTF,TGCGCCAGCAGCCAAGATGGGACATACTATGGCTACACCTTC
TRBJ1-4,TRBD1,NA,TRBV3-1/TRBV3-2,CASSQRARGQGLFF,TGTGCCAGCAGCCAACGCGCCAGAGGACAGGGTCTGTTTTTT
TRBJ2-7,TRBD2,NA,TRBV28,CASSPLPGTSDEQYF,TGTGCCAGCAGTCCATTACCCGGGACTAGCGACGAGCAGTACTTC
TRBJ1-1,NA,NA,TRBV4-3,CASSSTGIEAFF,TGCGCCAGCAGTTCTACAGGGATTGAAGCTTTCTTT
TRBJ1-1,NA,NA,TRBV2,CASSAGENTEAFF,TGTGCCAGCAGTGCAGGGGAGAACACTGAAGCTTTCTTT
TRBJ2-1,TRBD2,NA,TRBV7-6,CASSPVAGPLDEQFF,TGTGCCAGCAGCCCCGTAGCGGGACCCCTTGATGAGCAGTTCTTC
TRBJ2-7,TRBD1,many,TRBV13,CASSFRQGPYEQYF,TGTGCCAGCAGCTTTCGACAGGGCCCCTACGAGCAGTACTTC
TRBJ2-7,NA,once,TRBV19,CASSIDWFRGTYEQYF,TGTGCCAGTAGTATAGACTGGTTTAGGGGCACCTACGAGCAGTACTTC
TRBJ1-1,NA,NA,TRBV6-5,CASSRQMNTEAFF,TGTGCCAGCAGCAGACAGATGAACACTGAAGCTTTCTTT
TRBJ2-2,NA,NA,TRBV11-2,CASSRSGNTGELFF,TGTGCCAGCAGCCGTAGCGGAAACACCGGGGAGCTGTTTTTT
TRBJ1-2,TRBD1,NA,TRBV3-1/TRBV3-2,CASSSGTGNIYGGSCRNNRDGYTF,TGTGCCAGCAGCTCCGGGACAGGGAACATTTATGGGGGTTCATGCCGAAATAATAGAGATGGCTACACCTTC
TRBJ1-3,NA,NA,TRBV7-9,CASSFVRGDSGNTIYF,TGTGCCAGCAGCTTTGTAAGGGGTGATTCTGGAAACACCATATATTTT
TRBJ2-3,TRBD2,once,TRBV6-6,CASLLAGDTQYF,TGTGCCAGCCTTCTAGCGGGAGATACGCAGTATTTT
TRBJ2-5,NA,NA,TRBV7-3,CASSLAGGETQYF,TGTGCCAGCAGCTTAGCCGGGGGAGAGACCCAGTACTTC
TRBJ1-1,NA,once,TRBV15,CATSSTLLGDTEAFF,TGTGCCACCAGCAGCACCCTCCTAGGGGACACTGAAGCTTTCTTT
TRBJ2-6,TRBD1,NA,TRBV12-5,CASGILTGAGANVLTF,TGTGCTAGTGGTATCCTGACAGGGGCCGGGGCCAACGTCCTGACTTTC
TRBJ1-1,TRBD1,NA,TRBV19,CASRDPGQGKGTEAFF,TGTGCCAGTAGAGATCCGGGACAGGGAAAAGGCACTGAAGCTTTCTTT
TRBJ1-2,TRBD1,NA,TRBV6-2/TRBV6-3,CASSSDPRGGTAYGYTF,TGTGCCAGCAGTTCCGACCCACGTGGGGGGACAGCCTATGGCTACACCTTC
TRBJ1-5,NA,NA,TRBV5-1,CASSLSAGGSQPQHF,TGCGCCAGCAGCTTGTCTGCGGGGGGGTCTCAGCCCCAGCATTTT
TRBJ2-1,TRBD2,NA,TRBV7-2,CASSLAGGGFGYNEQFF,TGTGCCAGCAGCTTAGCCGGGGGGGGTTTTGGCTACAATGAGCAGTTCTTC
TRBJ1-1,NA,NA,TRBV28,CASSLPDSMNTEAFF,TGTGCCAGCAGTTTACCGGACAGCATGAACACTGAAGCTTTCTTT
TRBJ1-1,NA,NA,TRBV29-1,CSAAKSMNTEAFF,TGCAGCGCCGCGAAATCCATGAACACTGAAGCTTTCTTT
TRBJ1-4,NA,NA,TRBV7-9,CASSWGLGTNEKLFF,TGTGCCAGCAGCTGGGGCCTCGGGACTAATGAAAAACTGTTTTTT
TRBJ1-1,NA,NA,TRBV18,CASSPQRGRQNTEAFF,TGTGCCAGCTCACCGCAGCGGGGGCGCCAGAACACTGAAGCTTTCTTT